The text below deals with one T cell receptor beta chain. Its antigen is unknown. This sample was taken from a study of T and B cells in COVID-19 patients. Study-wide points: Patients with COVID-19 reportedly showed strongly skewed T cell receptor beta variable and joining gene usage. Exclusive to the recovered cohort were more than 2,000 TCR clusters, some 30 of them with low generation probability.

From blood, roughly 220-550 ng of genomic DNA served as TRB template. BIOMED2 TRB-A/B primer pools were used in multiplex TRB PCR. Via MiXCR, TCRdb re-called the multiplex PCR reads, giving one row per CDR3 protein. The profile shows roughly 10,000 distinct CDR3 sequences, 33% of them singletons. The clonotype was recovered from a human donor with active COVID-19. What was sequenced was blood.

CDR3 loop: CASSLEAGLTEAFF. The CDR3 DNA reads TGCGCCAGCAGCTTGGAGGCGGGTCTGACTGAAGCTTTCTTT. V and J are TRBV5-1 and TRBJ1-1, with D uncertain. Germline V gene data show CDR1 as SGHRS and CDR2 as YFSETQ. The CDR3 runs 14 residues. V lost 0 bases, J lost 5 bases, and 11 bases lay in between.